The present entry profiles one T cell receptor beta chain with its context. Each CDR3 protein is one row after TCRdb ran MiXCR on the 5' RACE reads. The sample lists approximately 88,000 distinct CDR3 sequences; 8.5% to 9% were seen once. This sample is part of a study of CD8 T cells in ankylosing spondylitis. Losses at the gene ends were 2 bases for V and 2 bases for J; bases not matched to a gene: 2. Germline V CDR1 and CDR2: MDHEN, SYDVKM. This CDR3 spans 15 amino acids. The sample comprised blood, either unsorted or a sorted T cell fraction (not recorded which). The sequence derives from a male donor with ankylosing spondylitis or in good health (not recorded which). This chain links TRBV28 with TRBJ2-4; the match to TRBD2 covers 8 bases. CDR3 protein: CASSLAGGPKNIQYF. For the CDR3, the DNA is TGTGCCAGCAGTTTAGCGGGGGGACCCAAAAACATTCAGTACTTC.